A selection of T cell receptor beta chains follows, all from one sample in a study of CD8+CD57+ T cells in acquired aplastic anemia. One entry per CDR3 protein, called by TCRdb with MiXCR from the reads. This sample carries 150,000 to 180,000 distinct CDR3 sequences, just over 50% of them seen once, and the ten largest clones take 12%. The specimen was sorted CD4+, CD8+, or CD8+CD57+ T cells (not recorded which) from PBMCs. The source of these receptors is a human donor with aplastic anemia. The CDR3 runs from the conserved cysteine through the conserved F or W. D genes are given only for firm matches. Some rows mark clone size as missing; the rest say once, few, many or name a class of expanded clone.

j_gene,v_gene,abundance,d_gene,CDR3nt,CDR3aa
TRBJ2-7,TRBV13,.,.,TGTGCCAGCAGCTACCTGGATGGAGGGGGGACCTACGAGCAGTACTTC,CASSYLDGGGTYEQYF
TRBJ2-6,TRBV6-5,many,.,TGTGCCAGCAGTTACAACTCTGGGGCCAACGTCCTGACTTTC,CASSYNSGANVLTF
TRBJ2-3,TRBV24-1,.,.,TGTGCCTCCTTGGGTTCAGATACGCAGTATTTT,CASLGSDTQYF
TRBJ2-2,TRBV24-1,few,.,TGTGCCACTCGGGACACCGGGGAGCTGTTTTTT,CATRDTGELFF
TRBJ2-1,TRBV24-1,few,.,TGTGCCACCAGTGATCTTCGACAGCCTGAATCCTACAATGAGCAGTTCTTC,CATSDLRQPESYNEQFF
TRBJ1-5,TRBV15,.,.,TGTGCCACCAGCAGAGATCTCCAGGAGAATCAGCCCCAGCATTTT,CATSRDLQENQPQHF
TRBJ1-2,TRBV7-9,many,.,TGTGCCAGCAGCTTAGCTGAAGGCACCTATGGCTACACCTTC,CASSLAEGTYGYTF
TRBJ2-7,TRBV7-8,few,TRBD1,TGTGCCAGCAGCTTGGGACAGAACTACGAGCAGTACTTC,CASSLGQNYEQYF
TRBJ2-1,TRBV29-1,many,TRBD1,TGCAGCGTGCCTGACAGGGTTGATAATGAGCAGTTCTTC,CSVPDRVDNEQFF
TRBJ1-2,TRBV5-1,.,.,TGCGCCAGCAGGCAGGCCGGACAAGGTGATAACTATGGCTACACCTTC,CASRQAGQGDNYGYTF
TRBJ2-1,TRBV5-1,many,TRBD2,TGCGCCAGCAGCTCTGCGGCTAGCGGGGGGGAGATATACAATGAGCAGTTCTTC,CASSSAASGGEIYNEQFF
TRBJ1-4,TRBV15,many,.,TGTGCCACCAGCACTGGGACCGAGGGGGAAAAACTGTTTTTT,CATSTGTEGEKLFF
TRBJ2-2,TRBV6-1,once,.,TGTGCCAGCAGTGGGTGGGACGGCACCGGGGAGCTGTTTTTT,CASSGWDGTGELFF
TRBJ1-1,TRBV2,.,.,TGTGCCAGCCATAGAACGAACACTGAAGCTTTCTTT,CASHRTNTEAFF
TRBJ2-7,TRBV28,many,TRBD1,TGTGCCAGCATCCCGGGACAGGGGGTAGGCGAGCAGTACTTC,CASIPGQGVGEQYF
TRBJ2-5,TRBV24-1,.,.,TGTGCCACCAGTGATTTTACAGGGCCCGACGGGGAGACCCAGTACTTC,CATSDFTGPDGETQYF
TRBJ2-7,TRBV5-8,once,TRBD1,TGTGCCAGCAGCGGATGGGGACAGGGGGCAGACGGGCAGTACTTC,CASSGWGQGADGQYF
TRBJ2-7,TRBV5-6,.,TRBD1,TGTGCCAGCAGCTTGGAGGGACAGGCCCTCGAGCAGTACTTC,CASSLEGQALEQYF
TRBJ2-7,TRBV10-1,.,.,TGCGCCAGCAGTGAATTAGCGCTTACCTACGAGCAGTACTTC,CASSELALTYEQYF
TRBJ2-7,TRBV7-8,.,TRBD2,TGTGCCAGCACCCTTAGCGGGGGATACGAGCAGTACTTC,CASTLSGGYEQYF
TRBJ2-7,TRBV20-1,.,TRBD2,TGCAGTGCCGTCCGGCTAGCGGGAGTGCTCGAGCAGTACTTC,CSAVRLAGVLEQYF
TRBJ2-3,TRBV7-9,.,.,TGTGCCAGCAGCTTAGGACGAGGGAATGAGCAGTATTTT,CASSLGRGNEQYF
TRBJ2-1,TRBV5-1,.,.,TGCGCCAGCAGCTTGGGTTGGGGGGCGGAAGAGCAGTTCTTC,CASSLGWGAEEQFF
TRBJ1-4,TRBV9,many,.,TGTGCCAGCAGCGTAGGTGGGGGGCAGGGAAAACTGTTTTTT,CASSVGGGQGKLFF
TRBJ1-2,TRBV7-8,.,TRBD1,TGTGCCAGCAGCTTAGGGGGACAGGGGGCTTTTGGCTACACCTTC,CASSLGGQGAFGYTF
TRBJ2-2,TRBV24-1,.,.,TGTGCCACCAGTGATCTACGACTAGTGAACACCGGGGAGCTGTTTTTT,CATSDLRLVNTGELFF
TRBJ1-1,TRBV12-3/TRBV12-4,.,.,TGTGCCAGCTCAAGGGGGATGGGGAGGAACACTGAAGCTTTCTTT,CASSRGMGRNTEAFF
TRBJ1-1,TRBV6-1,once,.,TGTGCCAGCACCACCAGGAGGGCAGGGGAGCACACTGAAGCTTTCTTT,CASTTRRAGEHTEAFF
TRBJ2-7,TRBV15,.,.,TGTGCCACCAGCAGAGATACCAACGGGGGTAGGTACTTC,CATSRDTNGGRYF